This TCR beta chain derives from a study of blood T cell repertoires in COVID-19. The wider study: The United States, Italy and Spain were the sources of the acute and convalescent COVID-19 samples. PBMCs, B-cell-depleted T cells, or T cells provided the cDNA or gDNA that made up the material.

Germline CDR1 SGHTA, CDR2 FQGNSA. V gave up 5 bases and J gave up 2 bases, with 16 bases separating them. The CDR3 totals 15 residues. Authors' data handling: Nucleated cell counts were estimated from reference gene primer amplification. TCRdb's table, derived via immunoSEQ multiplex PCR, lists solely in-frame clones and lacks some. The D gene and trimming were derived from the DNA, and the V and J assignments and clone size from that table. The sample carries about 88,000 clones, around nine tenths recorded once. Sequencing was performed on peripheral blood. The TCR was taken from a man older than 75 with acute or convalescent COVID-19. V gene TRBV7-2 combines with J gene TRBJ2-7; a weak D match, TRBD1 (6 bases). This CDR3 reads CASSLTGTQTYEQYF. The CDR3 bases are TGTGCCAGCAGCCTAACCGGGACACAAACCTACGAGCAGTACTTC.